The rows below give T cell receptor beta chains drawn from one sample of a study of early T cells in non-severe SARS-CoV-2 infection. TCRdb fed the 5' RACE reads into MiXCR, producing one record per CDR3 protein. The table records around 81,000 distinct CDR3 sequences, 11% to 15% of them present only once. Sequenced sample: whole blood. Source of these receptors: an adult who was a healthcare worker with PCR-confirmed SARS-CoV-2 infection or an uninfected control (not recorded which). Each CDR3 is given with its conserved first and last residue. Each record gives: D gene, J gene, clone size, V gene, CDR3 DNA, CDR3 protein. D genes are given only for firm matches. The size entry is marked missing in some rows and otherwise reads once, few, many or a size class.

D: NA; J: TRBJ1-1; size: NA; V: TRBV28; DNA: TGTGCCAGCAGTTTTGGGACCCCGGACAGACACACTGAAGCTTTCTTT; CDR3: CASSFGTPDRHTEAFF
D: NA; J: TRBJ1-3; size: few; V: TRBV20-1; DNA: TGCAGTGCAGGGGACGCTAGCTCTGGAAACACCATATATTTT; CDR3: CSAGDASSGNTIYF
D: NA; J: TRBJ1-6; size: few; V: TRBV12-3/TRBV12-4; DNA: TGTGCCAGCAGGGTGACAGCTTATAATTCACCCCTCCACTTT; CDR3: CASRVTAYNSPLHF
D: NA; J: TRBJ1-1; size: NA; V: TRBV27; DNA: TGTGCCAGCAGTCCGTTGGGATTGGGGTTTGGAAACACTGAAGCTTTCTTT; CDR3: CASSPLGLGFGNTEAFF
D: NA; J: TRBJ1-1; size: few; V: TRBV5-1; DNA: TGCGCCAGCACAGCTCAATGGGCAGGAGAGAACACTGAAGCTTTCTTT; CDR3: CASTAQWAGENTEAFF
D: TRBD2; J: TRBJ2-3; size: few; V: TRBV27; DNA: TGTGCCAGCACCATATACTCTAGCGGGGGGTTCGTCCGGACGCAGTATTTT; CDR3: CASTIYSSGGFVRTQYF
D: NA; J: TRBJ1-5; size: few; V: TRBV19; DNA: TGTGCCAGTAGTATCTCGTCACAGCCCCAGCATTTT; CDR3: CASSISSQPQHF
D: NA; J: TRBJ2-3; size: few; V: TRBV4-1; DNA: TGCGCCAGCAGCTACGGGGAGATTAGTCCAGATACGCAGTATTTT; CDR3: CASSYGEISPDTQYF
D: NA; J: TRBJ2-3; size: many; V: TRBV10-1; DNA: TGCGCCAGCAGTGAGTCCCGGGGGACAGATACGCAGTATTTT; CDR3: CASSESRGTDTQYF
D: NA; J: TRBJ2-1; size: NA; V: TRBV27; DNA: TGTGCCAGCAGTTTATACCCGGGAAGGGGAGGTGAGCAGTTCTTC; CDR3: CASSLYPGRGGEQFF
D: NA; J: TRBJ2-1; size: NA; V: TRBV12-5; DNA: TGTGCTAGTGGTTTGGTTGTGGGGAGCCCGAATGAGCAGTTCTTC; CDR3: CASGLVVGSPNEQFF
D: NA; J: TRBJ1-6; size: NA; V: TRBV6-5; DNA: TGTGCCAGCAGAGGGGGGGATAATTCACCCCTCCACTTT; CDR3: CASRGGDNSPLHF
D: NA; J: TRBJ2-1; size: NA; V: TRBV18; DNA: TGTGCCAGCTCACCCCAACGGGATGAGCAGTTCTTC; CDR3: CASSPQRDEQFF
D: TRBD1; J: TRBJ2-1; size: NA; V: TRBV5-1; DNA: TGCGCCAGCAGCTTGGCCGAGGGACAGGGCCTTAACAATGAGCAGTTCTTC; CDR3: CASSLAEGQGLNNEQFF
D: NA; J: TRBJ2-1; size: few; V: TRBV3-1; DNA: TGTGCCAGCAGCCGCGCATTAGGGAGAGACAATGAGCAGTTCTTC; CDR3: CASSRALGRDNEQFF
D: NA; J: TRBJ2-2; size: NA; V: TRBV7-3; DNA: TGTGCCAGCAGCCGGGGCGGAACAGGACTGTTATCCGGGGAGCTGTTTTTT; CDR3: CASSRGGTGLLSGELFF
D: NA; J: TRBJ2-1; size: many; V: TRBV29-1; DNA: TGCAGCGTCAAGCCCGCCGGGTATGAGCAGTTCTTC; CDR3: CSVKPAGYEQFF
D: NA; J: TRBJ1-1; size: many; V: TRBV29-1; DNA: TGCAGCGTTTATAGGGGGTTGAACACTGAAGCTTTCTTT; CDR3: CSVYRGLNTEAFF
D: TRBD1; J: TRBJ1-2; size: many; V: TRBV12-3/TRBV12-4; DNA: TGTGCCAGCAGTCCCCCGGGACAGGGGGCTGGCTACACCTTC; CDR3: CASSPPGQGAGYTF
D: TRBD1; J: TRBJ2-7; size: many; V: TRBV27; DNA: TGTGCCAGCAGTTTATCACCGGACAGGGTAAATCCCGAGCAGTACTTC; CDR3: CASSLSPDRVNPEQYF
D: NA; J: TRBJ2-1; size: few; V: TRBV5-1; DNA: TGCGCCAGCAGCTTGGTGGGCAGCCATGAGCAGTTCTTC; CDR3: CASSLVGSHEQFF
D: TRBD1; J: TRBJ2-4; size: many; V: TRBV29-1; DNA: TGCAGCGTTGAGGGACAGGGGGTAAACATTCAGTACTTC; CDR3: CSVEGQGVNIQYF
D: NA; J: TRBJ2-5; size: NA; V: TRBV29-1; DNA: TGCAGCACCTGGGAGTCGGAGACCCAGTACTTC; CDR3: CSTWESETQYF
D: NA; J: TRBJ2-7; size: NA; V: TRBV7-9; DNA: TGTGCCAGCAGCTTATCGGGCAGCTACGAGCAGTACTTC; CDR3: CASSLSGSYEQYF
D: NA; J: TRBJ2-1; size: few; V: TRBV7-9; DNA: TGTGCCAGCAGCTTCCCCGGATTTTACAATGAGCAGTTCTTC; CDR3: CASSFPGFYNEQFF
D: NA; J: TRBJ1-1; size: NA; V: TRBV29-1; DNA: TGCAGCGTGGGGGCGGACGGCACTGAAGCTTTCTTT; CDR3: CSVGADGTEAFF
D: TRBD1; J: TRBJ2-7; size: few; V: TRBV7-2; DNA: TGTGCCAGCAGCTGGTACAGGGGTGACGAGCAGTACTTC; CDR3: CASSWYRGDEQYF
D: NA; J: TRBJ2-7; size: many; V: TRBV6-5; DNA: TGTGCCAGCAGTTACTCGGCCGGGACGGGAGCCCACGAGCAGTACTTC; CDR3: CASSYSAGTGAHEQYF
D: NA; J: TRBJ1-1; size: few; V: TRBV7-9; DNA: TGTGCCAGCAGCTTAATCGAAGGCACTGAAGCTTTCTTT; CDR3: CASSLIEGTEAFF
D: NA; J: TRBJ2-1; size: many; V: TRBV29-1; DNA: TGCAGCGTTGAAGATTGGGGGGTTCCGTTCTTC; CDR3: CSVEDWGVPFF
D: TRBD1; J: TRBJ1-1; size: many; V: TRBV6-6; DNA: TGTGCCAGCACTCCCCGGGACAGCGGATCGACTGAAGCTTTCTTT; CDR3: CASTPRDSGSTEAFF
D: NA; J: TRBJ2-2; size: NA; V: TRBV7-3; DNA: TGTGCCAGCAGCCCTAACAGGGCGAACACCGGGGAGCTGTTTTTT; CDR3: CASSPNRANTGELFF
D: NA; J: TRBJ1-1; size: NA; V: TRBV3-1; DNA: TGTGCCAGCGTCCAGAGAAGCCTGAACACTGAAGCTTTCTTT; CDR3: CASVQRSLNTEAFF
D: NA; J: TRBJ1-4; size: many; V: TRBV14; DNA: TGTGCCAGCAGCCCACTGGTTCGGTCGGAAAAACTGTTTTTT; CDR3: CASSPLVRSEKLFF
D: TRBD2; J: TRBJ2-3; size: few; V: TRBV12-3/TRBV12-4; DNA: TGTGCCAGCAGTCTCCTCGGGAGGGTTGTCACAGATACGCAGTATTTT; CDR3: CASSLLGRVVTDTQYF
D: NA; J: TRBJ1-2; size: many; V: TRBV4-3; DNA: TGCGCCAGCAGCCAAGCCCCCGGACAGTCCTATGGCTACACCTTC; CDR3: CASSQAPGQSYGYTF
D: NA; J: TRBJ1-3; size: NA; V: TRBV28; DNA: TGTGCCAGCAGCCCACACAGGGTCGTTGGAAACACCATATATTTT; CDR3: CASSPHRVVGNTIYF
D: TRBD1; J: TRBJ2-3; size: NA; V: TRBV12-3/TRBV12-4; DNA: TGTGCCAGCAGGGGACAGGGGGCCTCAGATACGCAGTATTTT; CDR3: CASRGQGASDTQYF
D: TRBD1; J: TRBJ1-2; size: NA; V: TRBV12-3/TRBV12-4; DNA: TGTGCCAGCAGGAACCCCGGGGACAGGGTCCATGGCTACACCTTC; CDR3: CASRNPGDRVHGYTF
D: TRBD1; J: TRBJ1-2; size: few; V: TRBV12-3/TRBV12-4; DNA: TGTGCCACCGGGCCAGGGGGCTATGGCTACACCTTC; CDR3: CATGPGGYGYTF
D: NA; J: TRBJ2-3; size: NA; V: TRBV12-3/TRBV12-4; DNA: TGTGCCAGCTCGAAGAACCCCGGAGTAGATACGCAGTATTTT; CDR3: CASSKNPGVDTQYF
D: NA; J: TRBJ2-5; size: NA; V: TRBV12-3/TRBV12-4; DNA: TGTGCCAGCAGACATAGACTATCTCAAGAGACCCAGTACTTC; CDR3: CASRHRLSQETQYF
D: NA; J: TRBJ1-3; size: few; V: TRBV11-2; DNA: TGTGCCAGCAGCTCGGACTTACTAAACACCATATATTTT; CDR3: CASSSDLLNTIYF
D: NA; J: TRBJ2-7; size: NA; V: TRBV29-1; DNA: TGCAGCGTTGAGCGAGGGGACGAGCAGTACTTC; CDR3: CSVERGDEQYF
D: TRBD1; J: TRBJ1-1; size: NA; V: TRBV6-5; DNA: TGTGCCAGCAGTTCAGGGGGCGATAGAATTGAAGCTTTCTTT; CDR3: CASSSGGDRIEAFF
D: TRBD1; J: TRBJ1-2; size: NA; V: TRBV7-9; DNA: TGTGCCAGCAGCGGGCAGGGGGACTATGGCTACACCTTC; CDR3: CASSGQGDYGYTF
D: NA; J: TRBJ1-2; size: NA; V: TRBV29-1; DNA: TGCAGCGTTCTGGGAGGAACCGGCTATGGCTACACCTTC; CDR3: CSVLGGTGYGYTF
D: NA; J: TRBJ2-3; size: NA; V: TRBV3-1; DNA: TGTGCCAGCAGCCCCCGGGGCACAGATACGCAGTATTTT; CDR3: CASSPRGTDTQYF
D: TRBD2; J: TRBJ2-3; size: NA; V: TRBV29-1; DNA: TGCAGCGTTCCTAGCGGGGATACGCAGTATTTT; CDR3: CSVPSGDTQYF